This T cell receptor beta chain was recovered during a study of OX40 agonist ivuxolimab in advanced cancers. About the study as a whole: Ivuxolimab, which targeted the costimulatory receptor OX40 (CD134), was an agonistic, fully human IgG2 monoclonal antibody. Intravenous ivuxolimab was administered to patients every 2 weeks at six dose levels: 0.01, 0.1, 0.3, 1.5, 3 and 10 mg/kg. Among the approximately 54 dose-escalation patients, around 19 had hepatocellular carcinoma, 15 or so melanoma, 9 renal cell carcinoma and 9 head and neck cancer. In the dose-escalation cohort, more than 75% of patients were male, and the mean age was approximately 60 years, with a range of about 23 to 80. Prior anti-PD-1, anti-PD-L1 or anti-CTLA-4 therapy was permitted, and about two fifths of dose-escalation patients had received checkpoint inhibitors. Partial responses occurred in three dose-escalation patients: two with cutaneous melanoma and one with hepatocellular carcinoma. The point of sequencing TCRbeta in the periphery was to test whether ivuxolimab changed TCR sequence diversity and drove clonal T-cell expansion. The paper reports the monotherapy dose-escalation portion (N of about 50 patients) of the phase I ivuxolimab trial. Beyond this particular receptor, the publication reports: Partial responders in the 0.1-3.0 mg/kg groups had among the lowest normalized peripheral clonal expansion, especially among CD8+ T cells. Low levels of normalized T-cell clonal expansion were also seen in some nonresponding patients. The antigen specificity of the peripheral T cells that underwent clonal expansion was not determined. Clonal expansion of both CD4+ and CD8+ blood T cells was observed from baseline to week 6 at doses 0.1 to 3.0 mg/kg. On average, CD8+ T cells showed more expanded clones than CD4+ T cells after ivuxolimab.

To sequence the TCRbeta CDR3 region, genomic DNA was isolated from the sorted cells. TCRbeta CDR3 regions were sequenced using the immunoSEQ Assay. Sourced from immuneACCESS, this table was stored by TCRdb with only in-frame sequences that have V and J called. A share of the clones is absent; for the studies checked, an unresolved V gene accounts for under half, and the remainder has no known explanation. The table for this sample lists around 18,000 clones; about 90% of them were counted only once. The ten biggest clones cover roughly 34% of the sample. V is clipped by 4 bases and J by 6 bases, and the sequence between their germline boundaries is 9 bases long. The CDR3 sequence holds 13 residues, the cysteine and phenylalanine included. Only the CDR3 part of the read is kept: 39 bases, read in frame from the first base. The germline V gene yields SGHDN for CDR1 and FVKESK for CDR2. The trial excluded patients who had a history of autoimmune disease or who were on systemic immunosuppression. Peripheral blood for TCR sequencing was collected from all dose cohorts at baseline, on cycle 4 day 1, and on cycle 7 day 1. The samples were drawn from a first-in-human, open-label, multicenter phase I dose-escalation trial of ivuxolimab. Adults with locally advanced or metastatic melanoma, renal cell, hepatocellular, or head and neck squamous cell carcinoma were enrolled in the trial. Before TCR sequencing, CD4+ and CD8+ T cells were separately sorted from peripheral blood.

A note on this clone: This clone's antigen is unknown. Base qualities are not provided; no much larger clone lies one nucleotide away.

Sequenced here: CD4+ or CD8+ T cells sorted from blood, sampled in a trial of the OX40 agonist ivuxolimab. The chain was built from TRBV14 and TRBJ1-4; no confident D gene assignment can be made. The source is an adult with an advanced solid tumor such as melanoma, head and neck, liver or kidney cancer. The sequenced DNA is TGTGCCAGCAGCCCGGCGGGGTATGAAAAACTGTTTTTT. Its coded protein is CASSPAGYEKLFF.